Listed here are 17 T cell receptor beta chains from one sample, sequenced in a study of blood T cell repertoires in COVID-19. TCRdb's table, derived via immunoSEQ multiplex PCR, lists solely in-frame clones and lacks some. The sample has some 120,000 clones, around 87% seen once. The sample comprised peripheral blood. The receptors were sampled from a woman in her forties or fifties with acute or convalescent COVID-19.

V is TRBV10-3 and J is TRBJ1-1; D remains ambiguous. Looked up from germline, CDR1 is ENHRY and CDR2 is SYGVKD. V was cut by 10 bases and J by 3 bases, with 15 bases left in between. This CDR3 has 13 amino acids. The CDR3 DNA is TGTGCCACCCTTGGGCAGCCAGACACTGAAGCTTTCTTT. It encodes CATLGQPDTEAFF.

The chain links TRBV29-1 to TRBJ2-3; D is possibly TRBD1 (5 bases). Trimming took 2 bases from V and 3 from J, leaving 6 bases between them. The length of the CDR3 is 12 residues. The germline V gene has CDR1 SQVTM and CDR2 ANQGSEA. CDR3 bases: TGCAGCGTTGAAAGGGGTACAGATACGCAGTATTTT. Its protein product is CSVERGTDTQYF.

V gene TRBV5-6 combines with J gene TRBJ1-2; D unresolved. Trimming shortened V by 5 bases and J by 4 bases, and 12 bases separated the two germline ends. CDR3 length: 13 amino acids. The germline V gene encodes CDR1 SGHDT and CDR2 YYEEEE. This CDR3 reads CASRGGSLYGYTF. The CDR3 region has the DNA TGTGCCAGCAGGGGAGGGAGCCTCTATGGCTACACCTTC.

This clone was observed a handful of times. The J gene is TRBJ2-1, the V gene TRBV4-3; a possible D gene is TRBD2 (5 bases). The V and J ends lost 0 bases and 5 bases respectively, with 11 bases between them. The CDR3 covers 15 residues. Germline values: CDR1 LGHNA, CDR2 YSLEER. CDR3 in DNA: TGCGCCAGCAGCCAAGATGAGGACTTCAACAATGAGCAGTTCTTC. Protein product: CASSQDEDFNNEQFF.

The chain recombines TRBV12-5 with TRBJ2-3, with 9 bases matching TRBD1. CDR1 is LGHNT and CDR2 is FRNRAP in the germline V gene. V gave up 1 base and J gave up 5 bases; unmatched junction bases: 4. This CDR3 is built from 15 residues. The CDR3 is CASGLGGTGRDTQYF. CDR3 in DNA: TGTGCTAGTGGTTTGGGTGGGACAGGGCGAGATACGCAGTATTTT.

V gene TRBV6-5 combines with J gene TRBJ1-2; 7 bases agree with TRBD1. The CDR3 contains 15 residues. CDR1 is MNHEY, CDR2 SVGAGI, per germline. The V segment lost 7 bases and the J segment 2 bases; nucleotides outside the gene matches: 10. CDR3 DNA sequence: TGTGCCAGCATTACAAGGGGGCGGTGGAACTATGGCTACACCTTC. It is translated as CASITRGRWNYGYTF.

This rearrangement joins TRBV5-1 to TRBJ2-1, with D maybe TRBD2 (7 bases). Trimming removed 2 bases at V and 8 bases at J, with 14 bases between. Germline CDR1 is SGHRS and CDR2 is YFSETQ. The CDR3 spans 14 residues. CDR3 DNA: TGCGCCAGCAGCTTAGGGGGGGCTAAGGATGAGCAGTTCTTC. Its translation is CASSLGGAKDEQFF.

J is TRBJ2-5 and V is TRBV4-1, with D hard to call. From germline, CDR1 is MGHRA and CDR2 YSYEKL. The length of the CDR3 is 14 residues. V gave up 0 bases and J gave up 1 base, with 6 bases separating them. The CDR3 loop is CASSQDSIQETQYF. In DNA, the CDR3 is TGCGCCAGCAGCCAAGATTCCATCCAAGAGACCCAGTACTTC.

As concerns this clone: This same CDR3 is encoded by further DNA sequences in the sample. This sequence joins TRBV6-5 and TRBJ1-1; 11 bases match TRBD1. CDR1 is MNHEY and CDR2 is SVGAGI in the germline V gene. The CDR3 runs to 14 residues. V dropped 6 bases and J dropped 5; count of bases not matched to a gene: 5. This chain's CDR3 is CASRGTGGGTEAFF. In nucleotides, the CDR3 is TGTGCCAGCAGAGGGACAGGGGGAGGAACTGAAGCTTTCTTT.

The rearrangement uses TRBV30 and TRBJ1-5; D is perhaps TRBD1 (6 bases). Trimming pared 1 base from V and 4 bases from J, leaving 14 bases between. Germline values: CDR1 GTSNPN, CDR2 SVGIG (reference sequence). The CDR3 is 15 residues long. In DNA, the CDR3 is TGTGCCTGGAGTGGGAGACAGGTAGAAAATCAGCCCCAGCATTTT. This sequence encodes CAWSGRQVENQPQHF.

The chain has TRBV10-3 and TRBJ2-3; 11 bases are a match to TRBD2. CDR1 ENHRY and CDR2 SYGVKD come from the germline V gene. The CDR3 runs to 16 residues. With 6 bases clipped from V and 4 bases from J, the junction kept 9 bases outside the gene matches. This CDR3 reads CAISGTSGGSADTQYF. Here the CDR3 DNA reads TGTGCCATCAGCGGGACTAGCGGTGGGTCCGCAGATACGCAGTATTTT.

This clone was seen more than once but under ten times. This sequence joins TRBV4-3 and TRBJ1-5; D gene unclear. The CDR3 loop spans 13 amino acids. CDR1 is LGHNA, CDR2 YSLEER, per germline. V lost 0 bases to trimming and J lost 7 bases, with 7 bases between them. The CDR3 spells CASSQDRRQPQHF. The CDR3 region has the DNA TGCGCCAGCAGCCAAGATCGCCGGCAGCCCCAGCATTTT.

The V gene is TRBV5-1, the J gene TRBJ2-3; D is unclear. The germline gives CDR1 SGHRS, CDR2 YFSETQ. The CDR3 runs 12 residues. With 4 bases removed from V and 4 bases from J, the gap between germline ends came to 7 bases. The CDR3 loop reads CASSQNSDTQYF. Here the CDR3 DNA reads TGCGCCAGCAGCCAAAATTCAGATACGCAGTATTTT.

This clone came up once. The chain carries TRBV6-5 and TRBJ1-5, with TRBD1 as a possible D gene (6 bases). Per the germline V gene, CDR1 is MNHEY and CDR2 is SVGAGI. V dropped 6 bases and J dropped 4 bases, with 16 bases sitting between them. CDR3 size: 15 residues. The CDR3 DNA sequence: TGTGCCAGCAGGGGAGGGGGACTCCGTAATCAGCCCCAGCATTTT. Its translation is CASRGGGLRNQPQHF.

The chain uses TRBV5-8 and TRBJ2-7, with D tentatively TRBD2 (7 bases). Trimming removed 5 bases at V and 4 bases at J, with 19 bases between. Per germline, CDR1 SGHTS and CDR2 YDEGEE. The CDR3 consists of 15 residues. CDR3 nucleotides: TGTGCCAGCAGTCCGGTCGCGCGGGGGCTATACGAGCAGTACTTC. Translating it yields CASSPVARGLYEQYF.

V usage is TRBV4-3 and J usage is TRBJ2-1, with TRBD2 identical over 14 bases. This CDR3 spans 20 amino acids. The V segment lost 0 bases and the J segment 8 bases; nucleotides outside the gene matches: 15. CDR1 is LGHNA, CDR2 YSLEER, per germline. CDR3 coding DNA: TGCGCCAGCAGCCAAGATCTTTCGACTAGCGGGAGGGCCCTTCTCTATGAGCAGTTCTTC. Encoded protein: CASSQDLSTSGRALLYEQFF.

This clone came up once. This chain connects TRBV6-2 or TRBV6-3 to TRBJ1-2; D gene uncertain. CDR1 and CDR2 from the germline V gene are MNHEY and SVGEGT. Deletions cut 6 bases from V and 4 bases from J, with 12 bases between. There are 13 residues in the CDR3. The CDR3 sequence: CASSPQAFYGYTF. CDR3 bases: TGTGCCAGCAGCCCCCAGGCGTTCTATGGCTACACCTTC.